This is a list of T cell receptor beta chains from one sample in a study of OX40 agonist ivuxolimab in advanced cancers. Using immunoSEQ multiplex PCR, the repertoire was profiled, and TCRdb retains in-frame clones only, with some absent. The data show around 76,000 clones, 85% to 90% seen once. The specimen comprised CD4+ or CD8+ T cells sorted from blood, sampled in a trial of the OX40 agonist ivuxolimab. Receptors originate from an adult with an advanced solid tumor such as melanoma, head and neck, liver or kidney cancer. Both conserved end residues are part of each CDR3. The D gene is left open where the match is weak. Clone size appears in some rows only: once, few, many, or a class for an expanded clone.

clone_size	d_call	v_call	j_call	cdr3_nt	cdr3_aa
NA	NA	TRBV27	TRBJ1-1	TGTGCCAGCAGTTCCCTTTTGGGGAACACTGAAGCTTTCTTT	CASSSLLGNTEAFF
NA	NA	TRBV10-3	TRBJ1-5	TGTGCCATCAGTGAGCACGACGTATCTCAGCCCCAGCATTTT	CAISEHDVSQPQHF
NA	NA	TRBV27	TRBJ2-1	TGTGCCAGCAGTTTGCAACGAGGAGGGGGCATACTCAATGAGCAGTTCTTC	CASSLQRGGGILNEQFF
NA	TRBD1	TRBV7-9	TRBJ1-1	TGTGCCAGCAGCCAGGGGGGAGGGAACACTGAAGCTTTCTTT	CASSQGGGNTEAFF
once	NA	TRBV5-4	TRBJ1-2	TGTGCCAGCAGCTTTCAGGGCCGTCTGGACTATGGCTACACCTTC	CASSFQGRLDYGYTF
NA	NA	TRBV10-3	TRBJ2-7	TGTGCCATCAGAGACAGGACGGGGACTTACGAGCAGTACTTC	CAIRDRTGTYEQYF
NA	TRBD2	TRBV29-1	TRBJ2-7	TGCAGCGTTGAAGGGGGTAGCGGGGGGAACGAGCAGTACTTC	CSVEGGSGGNEQYF
NA	TRBD1	TRBV6-1	TRBJ1-5	TGTGCCAGCAAAGGACAGGGCTTGAGCAATCAGCCCCAGCATTTT	CASKGQGLSNQPQHF
few	NA	TRBV18	TRBJ1-4	TGTGCCAGCTCACCAGGAGTTAGTGAAAAACTGTTTTTT	CASSPGVSEKLFF
NA	NA	TRBV18	TRBJ2-7	TGTGCCAGCTCCCCAAGGACAGTCTACGAGCAGTACTTC	CASSPRTVYEQYF
NA	NA	TRBV7-8	TRBJ1-5	TGTGCCAGCAGCTTAGCCCACCCCACGGGCAATCAGCCCCAGCATTTT	CASSLAHPTGNQPQHF
once	NA	TRBV30	TRBJ2-5	TGTGCCTGGGGCACATCTCTAGCGCCCCTCCAAGAGACCCAGTACTTC	CAWGTSLAPLQETQYF
once	TRBD1	TRBV7-8	TRBJ1-3	TGTGCCAGCAGCTTAGGGACAGGTTCTCGTTCCGGAAACACCATATATTTT	CASSLGTGSRSGNTIYF
NA	TRBD2	TRBV19	TRBJ2-7	TGTGCCAGTAGTTTAAGGACTAGCGGCTCCTACGAGCAGTACTTC	CASSLRTSGSYEQYF
NA	NA	TRBV18	TRBJ1-2	TGTGCCAGCTCCCCCGAACTGGGGCTAGGCTACACCTTC	CASSPELGLGYTF